This T cell receptor (beta chain) was documented in a study of shared clonotypes between healthy human individuals. The V gene lost 5 bases and the J gene lost 4 bases, with 10 bases spanning the gap. Per germline, CDR1 SQVTM and CDR2 ANQGSEA. This CDR3 spans 12 amino acids. Produced via immunoSEQ multiplex PCR; TCRdb's table is partial and in-frame only. Of a few hundred thousand clones listed, over 75% are singletons. Sequencing was carried out using memory CD8+ T cells sorted from blood. Subset defined: CD45RO+ cells pooled with CCR7-negative TemRA cells. The clonotype comes from a man younger than 30 in good health. The rearrangement uses TRBV29-1 and TRBJ2-3; D is undetermined. CDR3 amino acids: CSVQLRPDTQYF. The CDR3 coding sequence is TGCAGCGTTCAGTTACGACCAGATACGCAGTATTTT.